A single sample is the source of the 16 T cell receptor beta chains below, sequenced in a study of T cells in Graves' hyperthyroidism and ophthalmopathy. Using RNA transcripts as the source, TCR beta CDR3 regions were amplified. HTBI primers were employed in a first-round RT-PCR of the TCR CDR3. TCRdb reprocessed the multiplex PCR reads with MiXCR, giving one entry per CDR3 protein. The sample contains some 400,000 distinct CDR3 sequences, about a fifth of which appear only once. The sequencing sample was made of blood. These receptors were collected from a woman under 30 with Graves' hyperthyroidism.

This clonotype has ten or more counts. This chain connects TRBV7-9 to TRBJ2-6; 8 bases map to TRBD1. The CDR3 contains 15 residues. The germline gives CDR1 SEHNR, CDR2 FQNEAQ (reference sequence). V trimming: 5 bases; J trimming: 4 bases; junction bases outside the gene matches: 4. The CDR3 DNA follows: TGTGCCAGCAGCCGACAGGGGACCGGGGCCAACGTCCTGACTTTC. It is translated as CASSRQGTGANVLTF.

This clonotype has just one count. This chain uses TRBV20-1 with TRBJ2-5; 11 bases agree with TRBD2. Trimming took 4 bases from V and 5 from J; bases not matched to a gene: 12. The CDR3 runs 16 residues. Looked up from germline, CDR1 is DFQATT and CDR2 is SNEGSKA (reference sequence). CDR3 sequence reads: CSAMGGSGGARETQYF. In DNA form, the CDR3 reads TGCAGTGCTATGGGCGGTAGCGGGGGGGCCAGGGAGACCCAGTACTTC.

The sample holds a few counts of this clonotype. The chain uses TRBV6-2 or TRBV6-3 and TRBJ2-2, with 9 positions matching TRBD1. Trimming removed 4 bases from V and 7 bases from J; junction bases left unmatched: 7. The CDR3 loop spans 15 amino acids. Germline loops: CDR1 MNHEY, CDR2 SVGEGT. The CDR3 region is CASSSPGTGRGELFF. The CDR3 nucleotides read TGTGCCAGCAGTTCCCCCGGGACAGGGCGCGGGGAGCTGTTTTTT.

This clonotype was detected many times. CDR3 protein: CAAHRGHTGELFF. For the CDR3, the DNA is TGTGCCGCGCACAGGGGGCACACCGGGGAGCTGTTTTTT. The rearrangement joins TRBV30 to TRBJ2-2, with 9 bases that match TRBD1. V dropped 8 bases and J dropped 3; count of bases not matched to a gene: 4. Looked up from germline, CDR1 is GTSNPN and CDR2 is SVGIG (reference sequence). The CDR3 consists of 13 residues.

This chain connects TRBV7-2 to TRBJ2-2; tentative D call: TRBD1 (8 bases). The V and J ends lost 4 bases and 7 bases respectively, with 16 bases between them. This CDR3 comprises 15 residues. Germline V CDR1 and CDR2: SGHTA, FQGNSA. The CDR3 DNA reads TGTGCCAGCAGCTCAACAGGGGGGGGTCTCGGGGAGCTGTTTTTT. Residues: CASSSTGGGLGELFF.

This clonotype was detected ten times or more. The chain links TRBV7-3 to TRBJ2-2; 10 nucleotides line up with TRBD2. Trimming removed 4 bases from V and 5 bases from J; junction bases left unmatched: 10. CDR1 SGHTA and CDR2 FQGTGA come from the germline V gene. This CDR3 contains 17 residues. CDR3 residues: CASSSQLAGGLTGELFF. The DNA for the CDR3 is TGTGCCAGCAGCTCCCAATTAGCGGGGGGTCTAACCGGGGAGCTGTTTTTT.

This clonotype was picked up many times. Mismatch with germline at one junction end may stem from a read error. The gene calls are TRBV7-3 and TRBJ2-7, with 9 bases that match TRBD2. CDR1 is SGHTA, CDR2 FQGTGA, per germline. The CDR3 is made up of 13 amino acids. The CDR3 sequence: CASSISGGEEQHF. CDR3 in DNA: TGTGCCAGCAGTATTAGCGGGGGAGAAGAGCAGCACTTC.

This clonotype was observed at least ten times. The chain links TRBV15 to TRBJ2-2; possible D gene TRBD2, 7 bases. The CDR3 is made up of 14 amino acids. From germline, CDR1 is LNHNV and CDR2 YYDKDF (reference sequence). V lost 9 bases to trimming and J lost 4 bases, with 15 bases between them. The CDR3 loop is CATGSGGATGELFF. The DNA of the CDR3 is TGTGCCACGGGCAGTGGGGGGGCCACCGGGGAGCTGTTTTTT.

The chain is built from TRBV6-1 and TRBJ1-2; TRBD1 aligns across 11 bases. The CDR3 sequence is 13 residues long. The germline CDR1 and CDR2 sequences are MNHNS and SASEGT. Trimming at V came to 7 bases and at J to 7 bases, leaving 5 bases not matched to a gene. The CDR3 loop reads CASKGQGAPGYTF. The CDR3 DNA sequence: TGTGCCAGCAAAGGACAGGGGGCGCCTGGCTACACCTTC.

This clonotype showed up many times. CDR3: CASSQAQRSRGRSQPQHF. CDR3 sequence (DNA): TGCGCCAGCAGCCAAGCCCAAAGGAGCAGGGGGCGAAGTCAGCCCCAGCATTTT. The chain uses TRBV4-1 and TRBJ1-5, with 8 positions matching TRBD1. V was pared by 1 base and J by 6 bases, with 14 bases of the junction left unmatched. Germline V gives CDR1 MGHRA, CDR2 YSYEKL. The CDR3 sequence is 18 residues long.

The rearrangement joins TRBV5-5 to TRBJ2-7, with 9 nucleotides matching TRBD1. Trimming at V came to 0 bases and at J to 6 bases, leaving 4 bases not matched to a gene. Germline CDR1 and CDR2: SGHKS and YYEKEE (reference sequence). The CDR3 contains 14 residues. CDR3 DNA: TGTGCCAGCAGCTTGGTGGGACAGGGAAGCGAGCAGTACTTC. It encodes CASSLVGQGSEQYF.

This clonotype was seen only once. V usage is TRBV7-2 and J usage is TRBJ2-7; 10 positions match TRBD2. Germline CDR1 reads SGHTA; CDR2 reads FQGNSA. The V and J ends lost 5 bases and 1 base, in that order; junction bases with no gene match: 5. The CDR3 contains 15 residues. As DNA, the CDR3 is TGTGCCAGCAGCCATAGGACTAGCGGATCCTACGAGCAGTACTTC. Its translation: CASSHRTSGSYEQYF.

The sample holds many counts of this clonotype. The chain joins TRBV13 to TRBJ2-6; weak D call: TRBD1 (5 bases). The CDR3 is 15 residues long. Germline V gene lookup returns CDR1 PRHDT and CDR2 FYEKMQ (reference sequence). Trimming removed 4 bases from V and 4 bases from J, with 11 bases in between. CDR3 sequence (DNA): TGTGCCAGCAGCTCAGGGTCTACAGGGGCCAACGTCCTGACTTTC. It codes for CASSSGSTGANVLTF. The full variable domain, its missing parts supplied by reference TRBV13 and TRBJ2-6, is AAGVIQSPRHLIKEKRETATLKCYPIPRHDTVYWYQQGPGQDPQFLISFYEKMQSDKGSIPDRFSAQQFSDYHSELNMSSLELGDSALYFCASSSGSTGANVLTFGAGSRLTVL.

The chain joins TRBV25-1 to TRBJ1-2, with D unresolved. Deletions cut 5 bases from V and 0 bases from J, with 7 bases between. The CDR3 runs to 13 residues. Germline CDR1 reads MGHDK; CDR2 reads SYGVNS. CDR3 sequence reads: CASSLAPNYGYTF. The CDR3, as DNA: TGTGCCAGCAGTCTGGCCCCTAACTATGGCTACACCTTC.

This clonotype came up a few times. CDR3 loop: CASSPSPDRYEQYF. The CDR3 DNA follows: TGTGCCAGCAGCCCGAGTCCAGACCGCTACGAGCAGTACTTC. This rearrangement joins TRBV9 to TRBJ2-7; D remains ambiguous. Per germline, CDR1 SGDLS and CDR2 YYNGEE. There are 14 residues in the CDR3. With 4 bases removed from V and 3 bases from J, the gap between germline ends came to 14 bases.

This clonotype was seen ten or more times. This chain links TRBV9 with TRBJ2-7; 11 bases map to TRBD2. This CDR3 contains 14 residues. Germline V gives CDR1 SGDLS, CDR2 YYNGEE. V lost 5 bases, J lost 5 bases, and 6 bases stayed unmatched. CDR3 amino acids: CASSLAGGRDEQYF. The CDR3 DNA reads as TGTGCCAGCAGTCTAGCGGGGGGTCGGGACGAGCAGTACTTC. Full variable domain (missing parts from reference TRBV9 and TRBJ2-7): DSGVTQTPKHLITATGQRVTLRCSPRSGDLSVYWYQQSLDQGLQFLIQYYNGEERAKGNILERFSAQQFPDLHSELNLSSLELGDSALYFCASSLAGGRDEQYFGPGTRLTVT.